The sequence of this T cell receptor (beta chain) was determined in a study of shared T cell receptors in the human thymus. This CDR3 has 17 amino acids. With 3 bases clipped from V and 4 bases from J, the junction kept 9 bases outside the gene matches. Looked up from germline, CDR1 is LGHNA and CDR2 is YSLEER. Profiling relied on immunoSEQ multiplex PCR, and the TCRdb table lists in-frame clones only, not all of them. The sample yields 700,000 to 750,000 clones, approximately 83% seen once. The same sample was also used in a study of human thymus T cells. That publication notes: Corrective surgery for congenital heart defects was being performed on the healthy Finnish infants who served as donors. Resections obtained during corrective heart surgery supplied the thymus tissue. The authors found apparently biased V and J gene usage in thymic and blood repertoires. A high degree of thymic repertoire overlap among unrelated individuals was reported in related research.

The sequence derives from a girl less than two years old with a congenital heart defect. Sequenced input: thymocytes. The V gene is TRBV4-3, the J gene TRBJ1-2, with 12 bases aligning to TRBD1. Here the CDR3 reads CASSHGTGGAGVYGYTF. The CDR3, as DNA: TGCGCCAGCAGCCACGGGACAGGGGGCGCAGGGGTCTATGGCTACACCTTC.